This T cell receptor beta chain was sequenced in a study of blood T cell repertoires in COVID-19. Study overall: Sites in the United States, Italy and Spain provided acute and convalescent COVID-19 samples. In each case, the material was cDNA or gDNA derived from T cells, B-cell-depleted T cells, or PBMCs.

As handled by the study authors: Reference gene primer amplification yielded estimated nucleated cell counts. The data were produced by immunoSEQ multiplex PCR, yet TCRdb's version contains in-frame clones alone and is incomplete. V and J calls plus clone size are reproduced from that table; the DNA served to infer D and trimming. The sample has 150,000 or so clones; roughly four fifths are singletons. This receptor was taken from a human donor with acute or convalescent COVID-19. The donor label of this sample is uncertain. The sample consisted of peripheral blood.

CDR3 in DNA: TGTGCCAGCAGTCTCCGCGGGACCCCCACCGGGGAGCTGTTTTTT. Translation: CASSLRGTPTGELFF. V gene TRBV5-8 combines with J gene TRBJ2-2, with D possibly TRBD2 on 6 matching bases. There are 15 residues in the CDR3. Germline CDR1 reads SGHTS; CDR2 reads YDEGEE. V lost 5 bases and J lost 4, with 15 bases in between. The variable domain in full, completed from reference TRBV5-8 and TRBJ2-2, reads EAGVTQSPTHLIKTRGQQATLRCSPISGHTSVYWYQQALGLGLQFLLWYDEGEERNRGNFPPRFSGRQFPNYSSELNVNALELEDSALYLCASSLRGTPTGELFFGEGSRLTVL.